This is a list of T cell receptor beta chains from one sample in a study of cytomegalovirus exposure and HLA in healthy donors. Measured with immunoSEQ multiplex PCR; TCRdb has only the in-frame clones, and not every one. The listing contains 30,000 to 40,000 clones. Sequenced input: PBMCs. All receptors derive from a human donor in good health. Both conserved end residues are part of each CDR3. The D gene is left open where the match is weak.

TRBJ1-1,TRBV28,TRBD1,TGTGCCAGCAGTAGGGGGGACAGGGAAGGGACTGAAGCTTTCTTT,CASSRGDREGTEAFF
TRBJ1-2,TRBV2,.,TGTGCCAGCAGTGATACAGGGTTATATGGCTACACCTTC,CASSDTGLYGYTF
TRBJ1-4,TRBV7-8,.,TGTGCCAGCAGCGGGGCGTTCGATGAAAAACTGTTTTTT,CASSGAFDEKLFF
TRBJ1-1,TRBV30,.,TGTGCCTGGAGTTTGGGGGGAAGTACTGAAGCTTTCTTT,CAWSLGGSTEAFF
TRBJ1-1,TRBV27,.,TGTGCCAGCAGTCCAAGAGAGGGAACTGAAGCTTTCTTT,CASSPREGTEAFF
TRBJ1-3,TRBV7-9,.,TGTGCCAGCAGTTCTACAGGTCCCTCTGGAAACACCATATATTTT,CASSSTGPSGNTIYF
TRBJ2-3,TRBV14,.,TGTGCCAGCAGCCAATGGGAGTACACAGATACGCAGTATTTT,CASSQWEYTDTQYF
TRBJ1-4,TRBV28,.,TGTGCCAGCAGTTTTAACACAGTGGGCGAAAAACTGTTTTTT,CASSFNTVGEKLFF
TRBJ2-7,TRBV30,.,TGTGCCTGGAGTGTATTGCTCGGTGCCACCTACGAGCAGTACTTC,CAWSVLLGATYEQYF
TRBJ2-5,TRBV4-2,.,TGTGCCAGCAGCCAACCCGGGATCCGGGAGACCCAGTACTTC,CASSQPGIRETQYF
TRBJ1-2,TRBV7-9,.,TGTGCCAGCAGCTCTACCATCGTTAACTATGGCTACACCTTC,CASSSTIVNYGYTF
TRBJ1-5,TRBV29-1,.,TGCAGCGCCGGGGGGGGTGGGGAGCCCCAGCATTTT,CSAGGGGEPQHF
TRBJ2-1,TRBV5-4,.,TGTGCCAGCAGCTCCTCGGGGAGACTTAGGGGGGGTAATGAGCAGTTCTTC,CASSSSGRLRGGNEQFF
TRBJ1-5,TRBV6-4,.,TGTGCCAGCAGTGACTCGGACGCCGGGGAGCCCCAGCATTTT,CASSDSDAGEPQHF
TRBJ2-2,TRBV7-3,TRBD2,TGTGCCAGCCGGGAGGCTAGCGGGGGGACCGGGGAGCTGTTTTTT,CASREASGGTGELFF
TRBJ2-7,TRBV27,TRBD1,TGTGCCAGCAGACGAGGGGGCGGCGTCTACGAGCAGTACTTC,CASRRGGGVYEQYF
TRBJ1-2,TRBV29-1,TRBD1,TGCAGCGTTGCTGCAGGGGGCGGCTACACCTTC,CSVAAGGGYTF
TRBJ2-3,TRBV4-2,TRBD2,TGTGCCAGCAGCCAGAACCTACTAGCGGGGGGCTTTAGCACAGATATGCAGTATTTT,CASSQNLLAGGFSTDMQYF
TRBJ1-2,TRBV9,TRBD1,TGTGCCAGCAGCGTAGGGACAGGGGGCGTCCAGGATGGCTACACCTTC,CASSVGTGGVQDGYTF
TRBJ1-1,TRBV7-6,TRBD1,TGTGCCAGCAGCCCCCAGGGGGCCCTAATGAACACTGAAGCTTTCTTT,CASSPQGALMNTEAFF
TRBJ1-4,TRBV5-4,TRBD1,TGTGCCAGCAGCCCCCGGACAGGGAGAAATGAAAAACTGTTTTTT,CASSPRTGRNEKLFF
TRBJ1-4,TRBV2,.,TGTGCCAGCTCACTAAATACAGGCGAAAAACTGTTTTTT,CASSLNTGEKLFF
TRBJ2-7,TRBV6-5,TRBD1,TGTGCCAGCAGTGGAGGACAGGGCCGCGAGCAGTACTTC,CASSGGQGREQYF
TRBJ2-5,TRBV6-6,TRBD2,TGTGCCAGCAGTTACGCCAGGTGGCGGGAGCAAGAGACCCAGTACTTC,CASSYARWREQETQYF
TRBJ1-1,TRBV7-9,.,TGTGCCAGCAGCTTAGGGGCAGAGGGTACTGAAGCTTTCTTT,CASSLGAEGTEAFF
TRBJ1-1,TRBV7-3,TRBD1,TGTGCCAGCAGCTTAAAGGCCCTCTCGACAGGGGCTGAAGCTTTCTTT,CASSLKALSTGAEAFF
TRBJ2-3,TRBV2,TRBD2,TGTGCCAGCATTGAGACTAGCGGGTTTCGCACAGATACGCAGTATTTT,CASIETSGFRTDTQYF
TRBJ2-1,TRBV7-9,TRBD2,TGTGCCAGCAGCCGGAGGAAGCGGGGGGGCAAAAATGAGCAGTTCTTC,CASSRRKRGGKNEQFF
TRBJ2-3,TRBV5-1,.,TGCGCCAGCAGCTTGGCCGCCAGGGGCACAGATACGCAGTATTTT,CASSLAARGTDTQYF
TRBJ1-1,TRBV2,.,TGTGCCAGCAGTGAAGAGGTCTTAGGGGGATTTGTCGCTTTCTTT,CASSEEVLGGFVAFF
TRBJ1-2,TRBV5-4,.,TGTGCCAGCAGTTTCGGGTCATATGGCTACACCTTC,CASSFGSYGYTF
TRBJ2-1,TRBV9,TRBD2,TGTGCCAGCAGCGTAGAACCACGGGGGGGGGATGAGCAGTTCTTC,CASSVEPRGGDEQFF
TRBJ2-7,TRBV30,TRBD1,TGTGCCTGGAGTCTCGTCCCGGGACAGGGCGGGCAGTACTTC,CAWSLVPGQGGQYF
TRBJ2-1,TRBV30,.,TGTGCCTGGAGAGGGGGACCCGGGGAGCAGTTCTTC,CAWRGGPGEQFF
TRBJ2-2,TRBV13,.,TGTGCCAGCAGCTTGGGGACAACCACCGGGGAGCTGTTTTTT,CASSLGTTTGELFF
TRBJ1-1,TRBV18,.,TGTGCCAGCTCCCGAGAGGATTTTGAAGCTTTCTTT,CASSREDFEAFF
TRBJ1-4,TRBV15,.,TGTGCCACCAGCAGAGATCAGCGTGAAAAACTGTTTTTT,CATSRDQREKLFF
TRBJ2-3,TRBV5-8,.,TGTGCCAGCAGCTTGGGCCCAGCGGATAAGCAGTATTTT,CASSLGPADKQYF
TRBJ1-5,TRBV11-2,.,TGTGCCAGCAGCTCGGGGGGGACGCGCAATCAGCCCCAGCATTTT,CASSSGGTRNQPQHF
TRBJ1-1,TRBV6-5,.,TGTGCCAGCAGTTTGCGGCCCAGGGTGAACACTGAAGCTTTCTTT,CASSLRPRVNTEAFF